This T cell receptor beta chain was sequenced in a study of cytomegalovirus exposure and HLA in healthy donors (dated by TCRdb to the late 2010s). About the full investigation: According to a later analysis, the 120 or so validation repertoires were produced on the same platform as the roughly 720 repertoires of the first cohort. The aim of the study was to test whether cataloging public T cell receptors could identify signatures of past pathogen exposure. Besides the first cohort of 500 to 700 subjects, a separate validation cohort made up of some 110 different subjects was used. The study combined high-throughput TCR immunosequencing, statistical association of individual TCRs with disease status, and machine learning to predict cytomegalovirus infection status.

The research as a whole found: The classifier was reported to diagnose cytomegalovirus status with high specificity and sensitivity in both the original and validation cohorts. In a later analysis, TCRs clustered in the first cohort were found to also tend to co-occur in the approximately 120 validation repertoires, with about 93% of cluster scores above 0. A total of about 150 TCR beta chains were listed by the study as associated with cytomegalovirus. A later analysis had no HLA typing for the validation cohort, so co-occurrence there was scored across all 130 or so repertoires. In vitro tests confirmed that a few of the cytomegalovirus-associated TCR beta chains recognize cytomegalovirus antigens. Most TCR sequences were observed very rarely across donors, whereas some public TCRs were present in many individuals. It was suggested by the authors that the approach could potentially be generalized to other disease states and immunological phenotypes.

Comments on this clone: Which antigen it targets is not known. No much larger clone is present one base from it, and per-base qualities are unavailable.

The donors belonged to the validation cohort of over a hundred subjects, which was separate from the 666-subject first cohort. Library construction relied on the immunoSEQ multiplex PCR assay. The study's processing was this. A statistical classification framework was built for diagnosing cytomegalovirus status from the catalog of TCR beta chain sequences. The clones in this table, taken by TCRdb from immuneACCESS, are in-frame only. Not every clone is retained; where verified, under half of the shortfall comes from an unresolved V gene, and the cause of the rest is unknown. V, J and clone size reflect that table, while D and trimming were determined from the DNA. Across this sample there are over 200,000 clones, with around 78% seen only once. The ten largest make up roughly 6% of the sample. V was cut back by 2 bases and J by 1 base, leaving a gap of 8 bases between them. Measured from the cysteine to the phenylalanine, the CDR3 is 14 residues long. Left in the record is the CDR3 DNA by itself, 42 bases read in frame from the first base. CDR1 and CDR2, per the germline V gene (reference sequence), are GTSNPN and SVGIG.

This sequence uses TRBV30 and TRBJ1-4; the D gene cannot be resolved reliably. Sequencing input: PBMCs. This sequence originates from a woman aged 18-35 years in good health and CMV-seronegative. CDR3 region: CAWSFGETNEKLFF. Read as DNA, the sequence is TGTGCCTGGAGTTTCGGAGAAACTAATGAAAAACTGTTTTTT.